This T cell receptor beta chain was retrieved from a study of T-cell reconstitution after alpha-beta-depleted transplantation in children. Using unique molecular identifiers, the investigators prepared the TCRbeta library. TCRdb used MiXCR to reprocess the PCR reads, holding one entry per CDR3 protein. The sample holds 200,000 to 250,000 distinct CDR3 sequences; approximately 11% are singletons and the top ten take roughly 27%. Per the germline V gene, CDR1 is SGHAT and CDR2 is FQNNGV. Trimming at V came to 2 bases and at J to 7 bases, leaving 11 bases not matched to a gene. The CDR3 runs 16 residues. This clonotype was counted many times. What it binds is unknown. Whole-study results and caveats: Surviving recipient T cells and thymic progenitors underlay high day-60 TCRbeta diversity in some patients. Reportedly, roughly two months post-transplant, alpha-beta T cells arose from several hundred expanded graft clones. Diversity and T-cell counts at one year after transplant derived mostly from new T cells.

The specimen was PBMCs, collected before TCRalphabeta/CD19-depleted stem cell transplant. This TCR was sampled from a child younger than two with acute myeloid leukemia, due to receive a stem cell transplant. The chain is built from TRBV11-2 and TRBJ2-1; TRBD1 agrees at 7 bases. CDR3 loop: CASSLTTGLLGNEQFF. As DNA, the CDR3 is TGTGCCAGCAGCTTAACGACAGGGTTGCTAGGAAATGAGCAGTTCTTC.